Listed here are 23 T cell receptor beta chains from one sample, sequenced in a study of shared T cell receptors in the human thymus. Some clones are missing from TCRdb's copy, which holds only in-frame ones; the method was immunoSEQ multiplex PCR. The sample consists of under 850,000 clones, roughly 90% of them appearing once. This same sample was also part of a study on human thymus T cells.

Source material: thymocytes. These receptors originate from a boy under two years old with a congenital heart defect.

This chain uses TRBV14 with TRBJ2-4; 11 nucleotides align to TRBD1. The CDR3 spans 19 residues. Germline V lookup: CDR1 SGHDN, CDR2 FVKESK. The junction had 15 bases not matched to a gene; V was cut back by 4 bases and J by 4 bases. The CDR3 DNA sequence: TGTGCCAGCAGCCCCCGGGGACAGGGGGTCGACGGGCAAAAAAACATTCAGTACTTC. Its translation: CASSPRGQGVDGQKNIQYF.

CDR3 DNA: TGTGCCAGCAGGCCTACTACTAGGGGGGGTGAGCAGTTCTTC. Translating gives CASRPTTRGGEQFF. The rearrangement links TRBV5-6 to TRBJ2-1; the D gene is possibly TRBD2 (7 bases). The ends were cut back, 5 bases at V and 9 bases at J, with 18 bases in the middle. This CDR3 has 14 residues. Germline V gene lookup returns CDR1 SGHDT and CDR2 YYEEEE.

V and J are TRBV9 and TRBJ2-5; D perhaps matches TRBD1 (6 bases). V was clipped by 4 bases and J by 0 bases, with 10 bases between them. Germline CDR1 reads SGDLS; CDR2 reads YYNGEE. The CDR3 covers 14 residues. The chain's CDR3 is CASSRGQYQETQYF. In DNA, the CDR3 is TGTGCCAGCAGCCGAGGACAGTACCAAGAGACCCAGTACTTC.

The CDR3 nucleotides are TGTGCCAGCAGCTCCACCTCAGGGGGCGGCCTAGGTAACGAGCAGTACTTC. It specifies CASSSTSGGGLGNEQYF. The V call is TRBV11-2, the J call TRBJ2-7, with TRBD1 matching over 8 bases. The CDR3 contains 17 residues. The junction had 16 bases not matched to a gene; V was cut back by 4 bases and J by 5 bases. Germline CDR1 and CDR2: SGHAT and FQNNGV. Complete variable domain (other parts from reference TRBV11-2 and TRBJ2-7): EAGVAQSPRYKIIEKRQSVAFWCNPISGHATLYWYQQILGQGPKLLIQFQNNGVVDDSQLPKDRFSAERLKGVDSTLKIQPAKLEDSAVYLCASSSTSGGGLGNEQYFGPGTRLTVT.

In DNA form, the CDR3 reads TGTGCCAGCAGCTTAGTCGCGCCGGGAGGGAGCAATGAGCAGTTCTTC. This sequence encodes CASSLVAPGGSNEQFF. V gene TRBV7-9 combines with J gene TRBJ2-1; TRBD2 matches at 8 bases. CDR1 is SEHNR and CDR2 is FQNEAQ in the germline V gene (reference sequence). V trimming: 1 base; J trimming: 6 bases; junction bases outside the gene matches: 8. The CDR3 is 16 amino acids.

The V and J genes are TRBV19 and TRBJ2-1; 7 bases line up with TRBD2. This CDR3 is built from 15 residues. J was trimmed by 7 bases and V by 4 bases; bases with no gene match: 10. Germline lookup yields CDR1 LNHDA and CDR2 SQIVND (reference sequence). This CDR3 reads CASSNGSGERNEQFF. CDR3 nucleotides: TGTGCCAGTAGTAATGGAAGCGGGGAGAGGAATGAGCAGTTCTTC.

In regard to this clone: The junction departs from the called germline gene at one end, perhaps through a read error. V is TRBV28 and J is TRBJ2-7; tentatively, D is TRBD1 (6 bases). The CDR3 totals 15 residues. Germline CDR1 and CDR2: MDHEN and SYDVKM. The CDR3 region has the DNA TGTGCCAACAGTCCCCACAGGGAATTTACCTACGAGCAGTACTTC. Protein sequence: CANSPHREFTYEQYF.

The CDR3 spells CASSGGFEQYF. Written as DNA, the CDR3 is TGTGCCAGCAGTGGGGGGTTCGAGCAGTACTTC. The V and J genes are TRBV27 and TRBJ2-7, with D possibly being TRBD2 (6 bases). The germline gives CDR1 MNHEY, CDR2 SMNVEV (reference sequence). V lost 5 bases to trimming and J lost 6 bases, with 8 bases between them. The CDR3 runs 11 residues.

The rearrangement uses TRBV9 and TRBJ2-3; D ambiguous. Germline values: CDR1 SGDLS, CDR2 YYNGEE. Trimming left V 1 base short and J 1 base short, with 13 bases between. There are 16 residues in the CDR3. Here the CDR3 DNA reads TGTGCCAGCAGCGTATGTTTGGAGCTTTGCACAGATACGCAGTATTTT. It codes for CASSVCLELCTDTQYF.

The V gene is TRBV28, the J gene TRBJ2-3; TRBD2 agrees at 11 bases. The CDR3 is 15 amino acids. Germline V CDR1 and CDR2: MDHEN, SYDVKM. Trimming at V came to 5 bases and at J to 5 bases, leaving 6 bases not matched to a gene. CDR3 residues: CASSKIAGGGDTQYF. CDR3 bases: TGTGCCAGCAGTAAAATAGCGGGAGGGGGAGATACGCAGTATTTT.

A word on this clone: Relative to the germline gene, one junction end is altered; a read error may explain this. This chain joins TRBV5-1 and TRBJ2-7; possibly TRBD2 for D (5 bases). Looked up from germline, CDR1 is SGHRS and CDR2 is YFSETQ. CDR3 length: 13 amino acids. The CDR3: CASSFGATRAVDF. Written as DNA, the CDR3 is TGCGCCAGCAGCTTTGGTGCCACTAGGGCAGTTGACTTC.

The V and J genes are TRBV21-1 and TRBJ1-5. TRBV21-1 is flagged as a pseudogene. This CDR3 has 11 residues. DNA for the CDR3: TGTGCCAGCAGGGAGAATCAGCCCCAGCATTTT. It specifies CASRENQPQHF.

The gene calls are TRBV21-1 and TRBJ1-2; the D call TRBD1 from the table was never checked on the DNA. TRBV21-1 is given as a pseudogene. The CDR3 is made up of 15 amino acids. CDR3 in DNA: TGTGCCAGCAGCAAAGCGCTATTACAAGGGGATGGCTACACCTTC. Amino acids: CASSKALLQGDGYTF.

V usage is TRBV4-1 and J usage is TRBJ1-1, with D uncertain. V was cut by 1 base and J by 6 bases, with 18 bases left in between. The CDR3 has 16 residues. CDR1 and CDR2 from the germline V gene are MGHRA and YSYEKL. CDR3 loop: CASSQGERVPHPEAFF. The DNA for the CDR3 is TGCGCCAGCAGCCAAGGGGAGCGGGTCCCCCACCCTGAAGCTTTCTTT.

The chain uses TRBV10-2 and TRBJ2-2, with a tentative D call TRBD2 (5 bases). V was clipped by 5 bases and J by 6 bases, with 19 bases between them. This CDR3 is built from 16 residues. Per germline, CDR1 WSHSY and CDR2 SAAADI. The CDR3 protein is CASSTLLERTAGELFF. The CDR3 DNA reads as TGCGCCAGCAGTACCTTACTAGAAAGGACTGCCGGGGAGCTGTTTTTT.

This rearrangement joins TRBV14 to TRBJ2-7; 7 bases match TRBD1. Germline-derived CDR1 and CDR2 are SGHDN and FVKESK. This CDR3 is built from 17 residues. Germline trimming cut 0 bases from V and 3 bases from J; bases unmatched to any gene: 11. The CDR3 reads CASSQDGRQGSGYEQYF. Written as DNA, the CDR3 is TGTGCCAGCAGCCAAGATGGGAGACAGGGTTCGGGCTACGAGCAGTACTTC.

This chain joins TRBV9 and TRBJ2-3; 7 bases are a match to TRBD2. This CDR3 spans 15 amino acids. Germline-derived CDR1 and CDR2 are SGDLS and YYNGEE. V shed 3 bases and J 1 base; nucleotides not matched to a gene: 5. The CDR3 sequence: CASSAAGTGTDTQYF. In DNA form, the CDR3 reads TGTGCCAGCAGCGCAGCGGGAACGGGCACAGATACGCAGTATTTT.

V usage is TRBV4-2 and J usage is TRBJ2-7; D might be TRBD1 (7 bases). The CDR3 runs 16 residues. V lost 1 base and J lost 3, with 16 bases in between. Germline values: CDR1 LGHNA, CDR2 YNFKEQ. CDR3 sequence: CASSQGWGRGDYEQYF. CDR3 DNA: TGTGCCAGCAGCCAAGGGTGGGGCAGGGGGGACTACGAGCAGTACTTC.

CDR3 region: CASSLISGRALTSYEQYF. CDR3 bases: TGTGCCAGCAGCTTAATTAGCGGGAGGGCCCTTACCTCCTACGAGCAGTACTTC. The chain employs TRBV11-2 and TRBJ2-7; 11 nucleotides match TRBD2. The junction had 9 bases not matched to a gene; V was cut back by 2 bases and J by 0 bases. CDR1 and CDR2 (germline): SGHAT, FQNNGV. The CDR3 length is 18 residues. Combining the CDR3 with reference TRBV11-2 and TRBJ2-7 gives the whole variable domain EAGVAQSPRYKIIEKRQSVAFWCNPISGHATLYWYQQILGQGPKLLIQFQNNGVVDDSQLPKDRFSAERLKGVDSTLKIQPAKLEDSAVYLCASSLISGRALTSYEQYFGPGTRLTVT.

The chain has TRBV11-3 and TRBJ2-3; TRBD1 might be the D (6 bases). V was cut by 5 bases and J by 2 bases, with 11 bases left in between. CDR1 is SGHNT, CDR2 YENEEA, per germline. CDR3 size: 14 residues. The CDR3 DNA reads TGTGCCAGCAGCGAACAGGGTTTCACAGATACGCAGTATTTT. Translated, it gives CASSEQGFTDTQYF.

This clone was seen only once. CDR3 protein: CAWLQVNYGYTF. The CDR3 nucleotides read TGTGCCTGGTTACAGGTTAACTATGGCTACACCTTC. The chain has TRBV30 and TRBJ1-2, with a tentative D call TRBD1 (5 bases). The CDR3 is made up of 12 amino acids. V dropped 5 bases and J dropped 1 base, with 8 bases sitting between them. Germline values: CDR1 GTSNPN, CDR2 SVGIG (reference sequence).

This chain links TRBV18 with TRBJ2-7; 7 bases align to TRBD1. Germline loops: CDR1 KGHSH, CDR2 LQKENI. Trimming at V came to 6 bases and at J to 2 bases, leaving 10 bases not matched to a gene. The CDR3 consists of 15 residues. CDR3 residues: CASSRDRAGAYEQYF. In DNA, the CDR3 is TGTGCCAGCTCCCGCGACAGGGCCGGGGCCTACGAGCAGTACTTC.

The CDR3 here is CASRERIAGGPDTQYF. CDR3 nucleotides: TGTGCCAGTAGGGAGAGAATAGCGGGAGGGCCAGATACGCAGTATTTT. The gene calls are TRBV19 and TRBJ2-3; 11 bases line up with TRBD2. The CDR3 loop spans 16 amino acids. V lost 6 bases to trimming and J lost 4 bases; unmatched junction nucleotides: 9. Germline V gene data show CDR1 as LNHDA and CDR2 as SQIVND (reference sequence).